These T cell receptor beta chains were read from a single sample in a study of cytomegalovirus exposure and HLA in healthy donors. TCRdb's table, derived via immunoSEQ multiplex PCR, lists solely in-frame clones and lacks some. The sample records around 100,000 clones, about 80% being singletons. Sequenced input: PBMCs. The receptors stem from a man younger than 45 in good health and CMV-seronegative. The CDR3 runs from the conserved cysteine through the conserved F or W. A D gene is named only where the DNA matches it firmly. The size of a clone is reported for some rows only, either as once, few or many, or as a class for expanded clones.

TRBV11-2,TRBD1,-,TRBJ1-3,CASSYNTGGSGNTIYF,TGTGCCAGCAGCTACAATACAGGGGGCTCTGGAAACACCATATATTTT
TRBV5-6,-,-,TRBJ2-1,CASRLFTGNEQFF,TGTGCCAGCAGACTCTTTACAGGGAATGAGCAGTTCTTC
TRBV7-8,TRBD2,-,TRBJ2-1,CASSLDLAGPGPQPRQNEQFF,TGTGCCAGCAGCTTAGACCTAGCGGGACCAGGACCCCAGCCAAGGCAGAATGAGCAGTTCTTC
TRBV9,TRBD1,-,TRBJ1-5,CASSKTGGAEQPQHF,TGTGCCAGCAGCAAAACAGGGGGCGCGGAGCAGCCCCAGCATTTT
TRBV27,-,-,TRBJ1-1,CASSPQVWNTEAFF,TGTGCCAGCAGTCCGCAGGTGTGGAACACTGAAGCTTTCTTT
TRBV7-9,-,-,TRBJ2-5,CASSPVEGYQETQYF,TGTGCCAGCAGCCCTGTTGAGGGATACCAAGAGACCCAGTACTTC
TRBV7-8,TRBD1,-,TRBJ1-1,CASSLVQGAEAFF,TGTGCCAGCAGCTTGGTACAGGGGGCTGAAGCTTTCTTT
TRBV4-3,-,few,TRBJ2-6,CASSQDGPLSGANVLTF,TGCGCCAGCAGCCAAGATGGCCCCCTCTCTGGGGCCAACGTCCTGACTTTC
TRBV5-6,-,once,TRBJ1-2,CASSLTNNYGYTF,TGTGCCAGCAGCCTGACAAATAACTATGGCTACACCTTC
TRBV7-9,TRBD1,-,TRBJ1-5,CASSPLDRGRNQPQHF,TGTGCCAGCAGCCCCTTGGACAGGGGTCGCAATCAGCCCCAGCATTTT
TRBV30,TRBD2,-,TRBJ2-5,CAWGTSVGETQYF,TGTGCCTGGGGGACTAGTGTGGGGGAGACCCAGTACTTC
TRBV27,TRBD1,-,TRBJ2-2,CASSSQGVYGELFF,TGTGCCAGCAGCTCACAGGGGGTCTACGGGGAGCTGTTTTTT
TRBV15,TRBD1,-,TRBJ1-5,CATSRTGGNQPQHF,TGTGCCACCAGCAGGACAGGGGGCAATCAGCCCCAGCATTTT
TRBV5-6,-,-,TRBJ1-1,CASSLWQGTEAFF,TGTGCCAGCAGCTTGTGGCAGGGAACTGAAGCTTTCTTT
TRBV5-6,TRBD2,-,TRBJ2-3,CASGLAGLTTDTQYF,TGTGCCAGCGGACTAGCGGGTTTAACGACAGATACGCAGTATTTT
TRBV2,-,-,TRBJ2-5,CASSARGYQETQYF,TGTGCCAGCAGTGCAAGGGGGTACCAAGAGACCCAGTACTTC
TRBV11-3,TRBD2,-,TRBJ2-2,CASSLAPASGHTGELFF,TGTGCCAGCAGCTTAGCCCCGGCTAGCGGTCACACCGGGGAGCTGTTTTTT
TRBV19,TRBD1,-,TRBJ2-7,CATPGQGADEQYF,TGTGCCACTCCGGGACAGGGGGCCGATGAGCAGTACTTC
TRBV11-2,-,-,TRBJ2-1,CASSLLGASYNEQFF,TGTGCCAGCAGCTTATTAGGGGCAAGCTACAATGAGCAGTTCTTC
TRBV4-2,-,-,TRBJ2-3,CASSQVPTNTDTQYF,TGTGCCAGCAGCCAAGTACCGACTAACACAGATACGCAGTATTTT
TRBV19,TRBD1,few,TRBJ2-1,CASSIINRGGGEQFF,TGTGCCAGTAGTATAATAAACAGGGGTGGGGGTGAGCAGTTCTTC
TRBV5-8,TRBD1,-,TRBJ1-2,CASSETRTGGYTF,TGTGCCAGCAGCGAGACCCGGACAGGGGGATACACCTTC
TRBV5-1,-,-,TRBJ2-1,CASSTLGAEQFF,TGCGCCAGCAGCACACTAGGAGCTGAGCAGTTCTTC
TRBV7-9,TRBD1,-,TRBJ2-1,CASSSYRGSYNEQFF,TGTGCCAGCAGCTCCTACAGGGGATCCTACAATGAGCAGTTCTTC
TRBV27,-,-,TRBJ2-7,CASSFSAGGYEQYF,TGTGCCAGCAGTTTCTCAGCGGGTGGGTACGAGCAGTACTTC
TRBV10-1,TRBD2,-,TRBJ2-3,CASSEVPSGSRTDTQYF,TGCGCCAGCAGTGAGGTTCCTAGCGGGAGCCGCACAGATACGCAGTATTTT
TRBV28,TRBD1,few,TRBJ1-6,CASSLGDRGLDSPLHF,TGTGCCAGCAGTTTGGGGGACAGGGGTCTGGATTCACCCCTCCACTTT
TRBV7-2,-,-,TRBJ2-2,CASSFYSQNTGELFF,TGTGCCAGCAGCTTTTACTCCCAGAACACCGGGGAGCTGTTTTTT
TRBV10-3,-,-,TRBJ2-1,CAISGLLGGEVEQFF,TGTGCCATCAGTGGACTACTAGGGGGGGAAGTGGAGCAGTTCTTC
TRBV9,-,few,TRBJ2-5,CASSVGGQQETQYF,TGTGCCAGCAGCGTAGGGGGACAACAAGAGACCCAGTACTTC
TRBV7-3,-,-,TRBJ1-1,CASSLSSRNTEAFF,TGTGCCAGCAGCTTAAGTTCCAGAAACACTGAAGCTTTCTTT
TRBV5-1,TRBD1,-,TRBJ1-1,CASSSPTGVRTEAFF,TGCGCCAGCAGCTCTCCGACAGGGGTAAGGACTGAAGCTTTCTTT
TRBV15,-,-,TRBJ1-2,CATRLLGSDYGYTF,TGTGCCACCCGTTTACTAGGGTCCGACTATGGCTACACCTTC
TRBV9,-,-,TRBJ2-7,CASSVGVSLGGIYEQYF,TGTGCCAGCAGCGTAGGAGTTTCTTTGGGAGGAATCTACGAGCAGTACTTC
TRBV28,-,once,TRBJ1-5,CASSLPITGSRQPQHF,TGTGCCAGCAGTTTGCCAATTACAGGGTCACGCCAGCCCCAGCATTTT
TRBV7-7,TRBD1,-,TRBJ2-7,CASSLAWDRDSYEQYF,TGTGCTAGCAGCTTAGCGTGGGACAGGGACTCCTACGAGCAGTACTTC
TRBV7-2,TRBD1,-,TRBJ1-1,CASSPGTGMVTEAFF,TGTGCCAGCAGCCCCGGGACAGGGATGGTCACTGAAGCTTTCTTT
TRBV5-4,-,-,TRBJ1-5,CASSFAGGGNQPQHF,TGTGCCAGCAGCTTTGCAGGAGGCGGCAATCAGCCCCAGCATTTT
TRBV5-6,-,once,TRBJ1-2,CASSQYYGYTF,TGTGCCAGCAGTCAGTACTATGGCTACACCTTC
TRBV5-1,-,-,TRBJ2-1,CASSEWEREQFF,TGCGCCAGCAGCGAGTGGGAGCGGGAGCAGTTCTTC
TRBV7-9,-,-,TRBJ2-3,CASSLGRTSTDTQYF,TGTGCCAGCAGCTTAGGCAGGACAAGCACAGATACGCAGTATTTT
TRBV4-2,TRBD1,-,TRBJ2-3,CASSQDRGTGGGTQYF,TGTGCCAGCAGCCAAGATCGCGGGACAGGGGGTGGGACGCAGTATTTT
TRBV5-1,TRBD1,-,TRBJ1-2,CASSLDPGTGYYGYTF,TGCGCCAGCAGCTTGGACCCCGGGACAGGGTACTATGGCTACACCTTC
TRBV7-2,TRBD1,-,TRBJ2-7,CASSPYDRGGFNEQYF,TGTGCCAGCAGCCCATACGACAGGGGGGGATTCAACGAGCAGTACTTC
TRBV2,-,-,TRBJ1-2,CAPHSGGYTF,TGTGCCCCACACTCAGGGGGCTACACCTTC
TRBV19,TRBD1,-,TRBJ1-1,CASSIPAGGRAFF,TGTGCCAGTAGTATTCCCGCAGGGGGCCGGGCTTTCTTT
TRBV12-5,-,-,TRBJ2-1,CASGLPTAYNEQFF,TGTGCTAGTGGTTTGCCCACGGCCTACAATGAGCAGTTCTTC
TRBV11-1,-,-,TRBJ1-1,CASSLVRRPNTEAFF,TGTGCCAGCAGCTTAGTGAGGAGGCCGAACACTGAAGCTTTCTTT
TRBV7-9,TRBD2,-,TRBJ2-5,CASSRDRLAGGPDQETQYF,TGTGCCAGCAGCCGCGACAGACTAGCGGGGGGGCCGGATCAAGAGACCCAGTACTTC